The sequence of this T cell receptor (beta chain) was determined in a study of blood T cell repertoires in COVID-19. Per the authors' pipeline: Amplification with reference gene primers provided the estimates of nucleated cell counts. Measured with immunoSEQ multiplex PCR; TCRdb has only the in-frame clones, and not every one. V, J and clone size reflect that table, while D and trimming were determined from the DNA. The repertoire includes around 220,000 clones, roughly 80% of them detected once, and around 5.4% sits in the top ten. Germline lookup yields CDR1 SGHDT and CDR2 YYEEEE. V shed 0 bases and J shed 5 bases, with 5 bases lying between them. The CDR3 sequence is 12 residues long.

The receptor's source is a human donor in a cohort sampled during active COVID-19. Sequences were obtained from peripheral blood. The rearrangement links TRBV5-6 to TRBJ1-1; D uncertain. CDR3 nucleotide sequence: TGTGCCAGCAGCTTGGGAGTTACTGAAGCTTTCTTT. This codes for CASSLGVTEAFF.